This TCR beta chain was identified in a study of T cells expressing NK-cell markers. Study-wide points: These clonotypes additionally ranked first within the CD3+CD56-NKG2C+ fraction of four donors.

A word on this clonotype: Its target is not known.

One entry per CDR3 protein, without DNA, is what TCRdb gives after re-calling the 5' RACE reads. The sample shows 150,000 to 180,000 distinct CDR3 sequences, and roughly 35% sits with its ten largest clones. This CDR3 contains 11 residues. The rearrangement links TRBV12-3 or TRBV12-4 to TRBJ2-4; checking the TCRdb D call of TRBD2 is not possible without DNA. The sequencing sample was made of blood T cells: a sorted CD56 or NKG2C T cell subset, CD4+ or CD8+ T cells, or bulk PBMC T cells (not recorded which). This TCR derives from a woman between 50 and 59 years old in good health. The CDR3: CASSLGRAQYF.